Listed below are T cell receptor beta chains from one sample, sequenced in a study of Tregs in tolerant kidney transplant recipients. Assay: immunoSEQ multiplex PCR; the TCRdb copy retains only in-frame clones and omits some. The sample lists 95,000 or so clones; 90% to 95% were seen once. Here the sequenced sample was CD4+ T cells from blood (PBMCs), taken 12 months after the transplant. The receptor set was obtained from a human patient who received a combined kidney and bone marrow transplant. A subset of T cells may come from the graft donor. The CDR3 runs from the conserved cysteine through the conserved F or W. D genes are given only for firm matches. The listing skips clone size in some rows; elsewhere it reads once, few, many or a size class.

d_gene,abundance,j_gene,v_gene,CDR3nt,CDR3aa
TRBD1,.,TRBJ2-2,TRBV11-3,TGTGCCAGCAGCTTAAGGCCCAGGGGGCGGACCGGGGAGCTGTTTTTT,CASSLRPRGRTGELFF
TRBD2,.,TRBJ2-1,TRBV4-1,TGCGCCAGCAGCTCAGGGAGCGGGGGGTCCTACAATGAGCAGTTCTTC,CASSSGSGGSYNEQFF
TRBD1,.,TRBJ2-7,TRBV19,TGTGCCAGTAGTATAGTTGGCGGGACAGGGGGTAACTACGAGCAGTACTTC,CASSIVGGTGGNYEQYF
TRBD2,once,TRBJ2-1,TRBV10-3,TGTGCCATCAGTGACCCGGGACTAGCGGGAGGTAACAATGAGCAGTTCTTC,CAISDPGLAGGNNEQFF
TRBD2,.,TRBJ2-1,TRBV19,TGTGCCAGTAGTACGAAGCGGGGGCCGTACAATGAGCAGTTCTTC,CASSTKRGPYNEQFF
.,.,TRBJ1-5,TRBV15,TGTGCCACCGCTAGACAGGGCAATCAGCCCCAGCATTTT,CATARQGNQPQHF
TRBD2,.,TRBJ2-3,TRBV7-9,TGTGCCAGCAGCCCCAGGGGGGGCGGGGGGGCGAGAGATACGCAGTATTTT,CASSPRGGGGARDTQYF
TRBD1,.,TRBJ1-2,TRBV19,TGTGCCAGTAGTACAAAGCTTCCGAGACAGGGGGCGATAGGCTACACCTTC,CASSTKLPRQGAIGYTF
.,.,TRBJ2-3,TRBV10-3,TGTGCCATCAGTCGGGGGTCTCAAGGCGCTACGCAGTATTTT,CAISRGSQGATQYF
.,few,TRBJ2-5,TRBV6-6,TGTGCCAGCAGTCTACGGGGGGCCCAAGAGACCCAGTACTTC,CASSLRGAQETQYF
TRBD1,.,TRBJ1-2,TRBV28,TGTGCCAGCAGTTTATGGGACAGGGTGAGAGGTGGCTACACCTTC,CASSLWDRVRGGYTF
.,.,TRBJ2-1,TRBV28,TGTGCCAGCGTATTCAGGGGCGATGAGCAGTTCTTC,CASVFRGDEQFF
.,.,TRBJ2-3,TRBV7-6,TGTGCCAGCAGCCCAGACTCATCCCCTGTCACAGATACGCAGTATTTT,CASSPDSSPVTDTQYF
TRBD1,.,TRBJ1-2,TRBV6-1,TGTGCCAGCAGAGCGACAGGGGGTCATGGCTACACCTTC,CASRATGGHGYTF
.,.,TRBJ2-3,TRBV7-2,TGTGCCAGCAGCCCCACAGGGTTCACAGATACGCAGTATTTT,CASSPTGFTDTQYF
.,once,TRBJ1-5,TRBV19,TGTGCCAGTAGATATAGCGCCTCCGGGCATCAGCCCCAGCATTTT,CASRYSASGHQPQHF
.,.,TRBJ1-4,TRBV10-3,TGTGCCATCAGTGACCCGACAGACGGAAAACTGTTTTTT,CAISDPTDGKLFF
TRBD2,.,TRBJ2-7,TRBV5-4,TGTGCCAGCAGCTTACCTAGCGGGGGACGTTACGAGCAGTACTTC,CASSLPSGGRYEQYF
TRBD1,.,TRBJ2-1,TRBV7-2,TGTGCCAGCAGCTCGGGACAGTACAATGAGCAGTTCTTC,CASSSGQYNEQFF
.,once,TRBJ1-4,TRBV27,TGTGCCAGCAGTTTCGAAACCCCGGGAACGGTAAATGAAAAACTGTTTTTT,CASSFETPGTVNEKLFF
TRBD2,.,TRBJ2-5,TRBV4-2,TGTGCCAGCAGCCAGGGGACTAGCGGGAGGGCCATGGAGACCCAGTACTTC,CASSQGTSGRAMETQYF
.,.,TRBJ2-2,TRBV2,TGTGCCAGCAGTGAGTGGCCCTTGAACACCGGGGAGCTGTTTTTT,CASSEWPLNTGELFF
.,.,TRBJ1-3,TRBV4-2,TGTGCCAGCAGCCAAGACCAGACTCCCCCCACCATATATTTT,CASSQDQTPPTIYF
.,.,TRBJ2-2,TRBV7-9,TGTGCCAGCAAAGAACAGGTGGCCACCGGGGAGCTGTTTTTT,CASKEQVATGELFF
TRBD2,.,TRBJ2-1,TRBV19,TGTGCCAGTAGTACCATCGGGACTAGCGGGAGGGCCGGTTACAATGAGCAGTTCTTC,CASSTIGTSGRAGYNEQFF
TRBD1,.,TRBJ2-2,TRBV5-1,TGCGCCAGCAGTTTGGGACAGGGATCTCCCGGGGAGCTGTTTTTT,CASSLGQGSPGELFF
TRBD1,.,TRBJ2-1,TRBV7-6,TGTGCCAGCAGCCTGGGACAGGGCCTCTACAATGAGCAGTTCTTC,CASSLGQGLYNEQFF
.,.,TRBJ2-5,TRBV9,TGTGCCAGCAGCGTTAATAGTTGGGGCGTCGAGACCCAGTACTTC,CASSVNSWGVETQYF
.,.,TRBJ2-7,TRBV7-2,TGTGCCAGCAGCTTAGTTGGCCGCAATCCCTACGAGCAGTACTTC,CASSLVGRNPYEQYF
.,.,TRBJ1-2,TRBV19,TGTGCCAGTAGTGTTCACGGGACTTTTCACTATGGCTACACCTTC,CASSVHGTFHYGYTF
.,.,TRBJ2-1,TRBV18,TGTGCCAGCTCACCATCGGCAGGGGACTACAATGAGCAGTTCTTC,CASSPSAGDYNEQFF
TRBD1,.,TRBJ1-1,TRBV4-3,TGCGCCAGCAGCCAAGAGGGCAGGGGGGACACTGAAGCTTTCTTT,CASSQEGRGDTEAFF
TRBD2,.,TRBJ2-3,TRBV5-1,TGCGCCAGCAGCTTGGGGTCGGGACTAGCGGGGACAGATACGCAGTATTTT,CASSLGSGLAGTDTQYF
.,.,TRBJ2-3,TRBV4-3,TGCGCCAGCAGCCAAGATAGAGCATGGACAGATACGCAGTATTTT,CASSQDRAWTDTQYF
TRBD2,.,TRBJ2-3,TRBV18,TGTGCCAGCTCACCACTTGGAGCGGGAGGTGTAGATACGCAGTATTTT,CASSPLGAGGVDTQYF
TRBD2,.,TRBJ2-3,TRBV5-8,TGTGCCAGCAGCCGTAGCGGGAGTGGGGGAGGCACAGATACGCAGTATTTT,CASSRSGSGGGTDTQYF
TRBD1,.,TRBJ2-7,TRBV18,TGTGCCAGCTCACTGAACCGGGACAGGGTCTACTACGAGCAGTACTTC,CASSLNRDRVYYEQYF
.,.,TRBJ2-1,TRBV7-2,TGTGCCAGCAGCTTACCCCGGCGGGGATACAATGAGCAGTTCTTC,CASSLPRRGYNEQFF
.,.,TRBJ1-1,TRBV9,TGTGCCAGCAGCGTAGTCACTAACACTGAAGCTTTCTTT,CASSVVTNTEAFF
.,once,TRBJ2-6,TRBV28,TGTGCCAGCAGCTCTAGACCTGGGGCCAACGTCCTGACTTTC,CASSSRPGANVLTF
TRBD2,.,TRBJ2-1,TRBV7-3,TGTGCCAGCAACTCTCTAGCGGGGGTATTCTACAATGAGCAGTTCTTC,CASNSLAGVFYNEQFF
TRBD2,.,TRBJ2-1,TRBV5-1,TGCGCCAGCAGCTCCACTAGCGGAGGACACAATGAGCAGTTCTTC,CASSSTSGGHNEQFF
.,.,TRBJ1-2,TRBV7-9,TGTGCCAGCACTACCCGGGTTTATAATGGCTACACCTTC,CASTTRVYNGYTF
TRBD1,.,TRBJ1-2,TRBV7-2,TGTGCCAGCAGCATCCGGACAGGGACAGGGTATGGCTACACCTTC,CASSIRTGTGYGYTF
.,.,TRBJ1-2,TRBV29-1,TGCAGCGTTGAGGGGACAATGGTTGCCTACACCTTC,CSVEGTMVAYTF
TRBD2,.,TRBJ2-3,TRBV7-6,TGTGCCAGCAGCTTAGCAAGTCGACTAGCACTCACAGATACGCAGTATTTT,CASSLASRLALTDTQYF
TRBD2,.,TRBJ2-7,TRBV7-6,TGTGCCAGCAGCTTAATGGGACTAGCGGGGGACGAGCAGTACTTC,CASSLMGLAGDEQYF
.,.,TRBJ2-2,TRBV11-3,TGTGCCAGCAGCTCAAGAGTCGGGGATAATACCGGGGAGCTGTTTTTT,CASSSRVGDNTGELFF
TRBD2,.,TRBJ2-2,TRBV10-3,TGTGCCATCGGGGCCAGCGGGGGGATGAACACCGGGGAGCTGTTTTTT,CAIGASGGMNTGELFF
TRBD1,.,TRBJ1-5,TRBV7-2,TGTGCCAGCAGCCTGGACAGGGGGCTTTATCAGCCCCAGCATTTT,CASSLDRGLYQPQHF
TRBD1,.,TRBJ1-2,TRBV6-1,TGTGCCAGCATGAGGGGGCTCTATGGCTACACCTTC,CASMRGLYGYTF
.,.,TRBJ2-7,TRBV4-2,TGTGCCAGCAGCCAAGTTTTGCGGGACGAGCAGTACTTC,CASSQVLRDEQYF